This entry lists 25 T cell receptor beta chains sequenced from one sample in a study of T-cell reconstitution after alpha-beta-depleted transplantation in children. Library preparation (for TCRbeta) was performed with unique molecular identifiers. TCRdb independently ran MiXCR on the PCR reads; one entry per CDR3 protein. In the table there are almost 400,000 distinct CDR3 sequences, just over 20% of which are singletons. The sample consisted of PBMCs from the stem cell graft donor, taken from the stem cell graft. All receptors come from a human donor who donated a stem cell graft to a child with acute myeloid leukemia.

This sequence joins TRBV5-1 and TRBJ2-7, with 9 bases that match TRBD1. The CDR3 runs 16 residues. Germline CDR1 is SGHRS and CDR2 is YFSETQ. V was pared by 4 bases and J by 4 bases, with 12 bases of the junction left unmatched. CDR3 protein: CASSVSRDRVSYEQYF. CDR3 nucleotides: TGCGCCAGCAGCGTCTCCCGGGACAGGGTTTCATACGAGCAGTACTTC. Full variable domain (outside the CDR3, taken from reference TRBV5-1 and TRBJ2-7): KAGVTQTPRYLIKTRGQQVTLSCSPISGHRSVSWYQQTPGQGLQFLFEYFSETQRNKGNFPGRFSGRQFSNSRSEMNVSTLELGDSALYLCASSVSRDRVSYEQYFGPGTRLTVT.

The rearrangement links TRBV12-3 or TRBV12-4 to TRBJ1-1; 8 bases are shared with TRBD1. Unmatched junction bases numbered 4, after V lost 4 bases and J lost 12 bases. The CDR3 length is 11 residues. The CDR3 region has the DNA TGTGCCAGCAGTTCCGGACAGGGATCTTTCTTT. Translating it yields CASSSGQGSFF.

The V call is TRBV5-5, the J call TRBJ1-4; 8 bases agree with TRBD1. The CDR3 totals 16 residues. Germline V gene data show CDR1 as SGHKS and CDR2 as YYEKEE (reference sequence). The V and J ends lost 6 bases and 0 bases, in that order; junction bases with no gene match: 7. The CDR3 DNA is TGTGCCAGCACCTGGACAGGGCTAGCAACTAATGAAAAACTGTTTTTT. This translates into CASTWTGLATNEKLFF.

The J gene is TRBJ2-3, the V gene TRBV6-2 or TRBV6-3; perhaps TRBD2 as D (6 bases). CDR3 length equals 16 residues. The germline V and J ends were trimmed by 5 bases and 1 base, with 16 bases remaining between them. The germline V gene has CDR1 MNHEY and CDR2 SVGEGT. CDR3 protein: CASSHRSTGGTDTQYF. The CDR3 DNA sequence: TGTGCCAGCAGTCACAGGAGTACGGGGGGCACAGATACGCAGTATTTT.

V usage is TRBV4-1 and J usage is TRBJ2-7; 8 bases map to TRBD2. The junction had 6 bases not matched to a gene; V was cut back by 1 base and J by 1 base. Looked up from germline, CDR1 is MGHRA and CDR2 is YSYEKL. The CDR3 loop spans 16 amino acids. Here the CDR3 DNA reads TGCGCCAGCAGCCAAGTTGGAGCTAGCGGGTCCTACGAGCAGTACTTC. Encoded protein: CASSQVGASGSYEQYF.

A few counts support this clonotype. This chain connects TRBV5-6 to TRBJ2-3; TRBD2 aligns across 10 bases. V dropped 2 bases and J dropped 5; count of bases not matched to a gene: 11. Germline V gene lookup returns CDR1 SGHDT and CDR2 YYEEEE. The CDR3 runs 17 residues. The CDR3 coding sequence is TGTGCCAGCAGCTTTGGAAGAAGCGGGAGGGCAGTAGATACGCAGTATTTT. Its protein product is CASSFGRSGRAVDTQYF.

The V and J genes are TRBV7-9 and TRBJ2-5; a possible D gene is TRBD1 (6 bases). This CDR3 has 14 amino acids. V was pared by 5 bases and J by 4 bases, with 14 bases between. Per the germline V gene, CDR1 is SEHNR and CDR2 is FQNEAQ (reference sequence). The CDR3 region has the DNA TGTGCCAGCAGCCCGGGCAGGGGTCCAGAGACCCAGTACTTC. This codes for CASSPGRGPETQYF.

A few counts support this clonotype. The V call is TRBV4-2, the J call TRBJ2-1, with 7 nucleotides matching TRBD2. The ends lost 6 bases at V and 7 bases at J; junction bases unmatched: 6. Germline V CDR1 and CDR2: LGHNA, YNFKEQ. This CDR3 region has 13 residues. CDR3 amino acids: CASRREGPNEQFF. As DNA, the CDR3 is TGTGCCAGCAGGAGGGAGGGCCCAAATGAGCAGTTCTTC.

In its sample, this clonotype was seen a few times. The chain couples TRBV3-1 to TRBJ1-5, with D maybe TRBD1 (5 bases). The germline gives CDR1 LGHDT, CDR2 YNNKEL (reference sequence). V was trimmed by 1 base and J by 7 bases, leaving 14 bases between them. This CDR3 spans 15 amino acids. The CDR3 nucleotides read TGTGCCAGCAGCCAAGGCAGGGTTGCCGGCCAGCCCCAGCATTTT. Its protein is CASSQGRVAGQPQHF.

The chain employs TRBV20-1 and TRBJ2-7; TRBD2 matches at 10 bases. Trimming at V came to 4 bases and at J to 5 bases, leaving 5 bases not matched to a gene. There are 13 residues in the CDR3. Germline values: CDR1 DFQATT, CDR2 SNEGSKA (reference sequence). The CDR3 reads CSATLAGAHEQYF. For the CDR3, the DNA is TGCAGTGCTACCCTAGCGGGAGCCCACGAGCAGTACTTC.

V gene TRBV12-3 or TRBV12-4 combines with J gene TRBJ2-3; possibly TRBD2 for D (5 bases). The CDR3 consists of 15 residues. The V end was cut by 4 bases, the J end by 4 bases, with 15 bases between. This CDR3 is CASSSLLGGSDTQYF. CDR3 nucleotides: TGTGCCAGCAGTTCCCTGCTAGGAGGTTCAGATACGCAGTATTTT.

The V and J genes are TRBV28 and TRBJ2-2; no reliable D call. The CDR3 spans 14 residues. The V end lost 7 bases, the J end lost 3 bases, and 12 bases lay between the germline ends. Germline lookup yields CDR1 MDHEN and CDR2 SYDVKM. In DNA form, the CDR3 reads TGTGCCAGCATGGGGTCCCCGGACACCGGGGAGCTGTTTTTT. As protein: CASMGSPDTGELFF.

J is TRBJ2-7 and V is TRBV5-1; no definite D call. This CDR3 region has 12 residues. Trimming took off 4 bases at V and 9 bases at J, with 14 bases between the two ends. From germline, CDR1 is SGHRS and CDR2 YFSETQ. The DNA for the CDR3 is TGCGCCAGCAGCGGCGAAGGGCCGGGGCAGTACTTC. Amino acids: CASSGEGPGQYF.

This clonotype came up a few times. The V gene is TRBV24-1, the J gene TRBJ1-3; D might be TRBD1 (5 bases). CDR3 length: 16 residues. V was shortened by 4 bases and J by 0 bases, with 12 bases between the two germline ends. The germline V gene encodes CDR1 KGHDR and CDR2 SFDVKD. The CDR3 loop is CATSEGGRSSGNTIYF. The CDR3 bases are TGTGCCACCAGTGAGGGGGGACGGTCCTCTGGAAACACCATATATTTT.

This clonotype occurred a few times. This sequence joins TRBV6-1 and TRBJ2-3; 11 bases match TRBD2. V lost 5 bases, J lost 2 bases, and 6 bases stayed unmatched. The CDR3 has 16 residues. Germline-derived CDR1 and CDR2 are MNHNS and SASEGT. The CDR3 sequence is CASSRKGLADTDTQYF. The DNA of the CDR3 is TGTGCCAGCAGTCGGAAGGGACTAGCGGACACAGATACGCAGTATTTT.

This clonotype was counted at least ten times. The rearrangement uses TRBV5-1 and TRBJ2-3; a possible D gene is TRBD1 (5 bases). CDR3 length: 14 amino acids. Germline V gene lookup returns CDR1 SGHRS and CDR2 YFSETQ. Between the trimmed V and J ends, which lost 1 base and 5 bases, there was a span of 11 bases. CDR3 in amino acids: CASSLLGVGDTQYF. The CDR3 coding sequence is TGCGCCAGCAGCTTGTTAGGGGTGGGAGATACGCAGTATTTT.

This clonotype showed up just a few times. The gene calls are TRBV20-1 and TRBJ1-1; TRBD1 matches at 9 bases. CDR1 is DFQATT and CDR2 is SNEGSKA in the germline V gene (reference sequence). The CDR3 runs to 14 residues. The CDR3 is CSSPSGQGRPEAFF. DNA of the CDR3: TGCAGCTCCCCCTCGGGACAGGGTCGGCCTGAAGCTTTCTTT.

This clonotype appeared a few times. The gene calls are TRBV29-1 and TRBJ2-5; 7 nucleotides line up with TRBD2. The V segment lost 8 bases and the J segment 0 bases; nucleotides outside the gene matches: 12. CDR1 SQVTM and CDR2 ANQGSEA come from the germline V gene. This CDR3 spans 15 amino acids. CDR3 in amino acids: CSHTLADGDQETQYF. Here the CDR3 DNA reads TGCAGCCATACCCTAGCGGATGGGGACCAAGAGACCCAGTACTTC.

This clonotype was detected ten times or more. The chain is built from TRBV27 and TRBJ2-1, with D tentatively TRBD2 (5 bases). Trimming shortened V by 5 bases and J by 6 bases, and 11 bases separated the two germline ends. The CDR3 is made up of 13 amino acids. Germline V gene data show CDR1 as MNHEY and CDR2 as SMNVEV (reference sequence). CDR3 region: CASSVPGSNEQFF. Here the CDR3 DNA reads TGTGCCAGCAGTGTACCTGGGAGCAATGAGCAGTTCTTC.

This clonotype was seen a handful of times. This CDR3 reads CASSYGRLGTDTQYF. The CDR3 DNA follows: TGTGCCAGCAGTTACGGGCGGCTAGGCACAGATACGCAGTATTTT. The V and J genes are TRBV6-5 and TRBJ2-3; D gene ambiguous. Germline CDR1 is MNHEY and CDR2 is SVGAGI. V lost 2 bases to trimming and J lost 1 base, with 10 bases between them. This CDR3 spans 15 amino acids.

This clonotype has a count of ten or more. The V gene is TRBV4-2, the J gene TRBJ2-1, with D possibly matching TRBD1 (6 bases). In germline, CDR1 is LGHNA, CDR2 YNFKEQ. The CDR3 length is 13 residues. V lost 4 bases, J lost 8 bases, and 12 bases lay in between. CDR3 DNA sequence: TGTGCCAGCAGCCTTAGTGGGGGCGATGAGCAGTTCTTC. Translation: CASSLSGGDEQFF.

V and J are TRBV11-2 and TRBJ1-3; 8 nucleotides agree with TRBD1. V lost 3 bases and J lost 2; bases outside the gene matches: 3. Germline CDR1 and CDR2: SGHAT and FQNNGV. This CDR3 comprises 15 residues. The DNA for the CDR3 is TGTGCCAGCAGCTTGGGGACAGGCGCTGGAAACACCATATATTTT. This encodes CASSLGTGAGNTIYF.

The J gene is TRBJ2-7, the V gene TRBV12-3 or TRBV12-4, with 7 bases matching TRBD1. Unmatched junction bases numbered 9, after V lost 3 bases and J lost 7 bases. The CDR3 is 14 amino acids. CDR3 nucleotides: TGTGCCAGCAGTTTGGTGACAGGGTCTCGAGAGCAGTACTTC. It specifies CASSLVTGSREQYF.

The CDR3 sequence is CASSLASSGNTIYF. The DNA for the CDR3 is TGTGCCAGCAGCTTAGCGAGCTCTGGAAACACCATATATTTT. This sequence joins TRBV7-9 and TRBJ1-3; D unclear. CDR3 length: 14 residues. V was clipped by 0 bases and J by 0 bases, with 3 bases between them. CDR1 and CDR2 from the germline V gene are SEHNR and FQNEAQ (reference sequence).

This chain links TRBV6-2 or TRBV6-3 with TRBJ1-2, with 9 positions matching TRBD1. With V trimmed by 7 bases and J by 14 bases, 11 bases remained unmatched. Per germline, CDR1 MNHEY and CDR2 SVGEGT. This CDR3 has 12 amino acids. The CDR3 here is CASTDRGRRSTF. As DNA, the CDR3 is TGTGCCAGCACGGACAGGGGCCGGAGGAGTACCTTC.